Below are 28 T cell receptor beta chains sequenced from a single sample in a study of tumor-infiltrating lymphocytes in primary liver carcinoma. RNA was extracted from whole blood without cell sorting, alongside germline DNA. From roughly 0.55 ug of total RNA, TCR beta-specific cDNA was reverse-transcribed using a constant-region primer. Generation of the TCR beta libraries relied on three nested multiplex PCR rounds using slightly modified ARM-PCR. TRBV1-TRBV30 forward primers paired with a C-beta reverse primer drove the first two PCR rounds, 10 cycles each. MiXCR was run by TCRdb on the multiplex PCR reads, yielding one entry per CDR3 protein. This table holds a few hundred thousand distinct CDR3 sequences, almost 60% found once. The material sequenced was peripheral blood. The source is a woman younger than 45 with primary liver carcinoma and hepatitis B virus infection.

The chain joins TRBV6-5 to TRBJ2-7, with TRBD1 matching 9 bases. CDR3 size: 15 residues. V lost 6 bases and J lost 6; bases outside the gene matches: 12. CDR1 MNHEY and CDR2 SVGAGI come from the germline V gene. CDR3 nucleotides: TGTGCCAGCAGCCAACAGGGGGCGGGTATTGGCGAGCAGTACTTC. Its translation is CASSQQGAGIGEQYF.

As to this clonotype: A much larger clone differs from this one at a single base, so this may be a read error. V and J are TRBV4-3 and TRBJ2-3; no clear D gene. This CDR3 contains 13 residues. Germline CDR1 is LGHNA and CDR2 is YSLEER. Trimming stripped 2 bases from V and 13 bases from J, with 16 bases between. CDR3 nucleotide sequence: TGCGCCAGCAGCCAACTAGATCGAGAAGGGAAGTATTTT. It yields the protein CASSQLDREGKYF.

This chain joins TRBV11-2 and TRBJ2-7; tentatively, D is TRBD2 (6 bases). CDR3 length: 14 residues. V was pared by 4 bases and J by 7 bases, with 17 bases between. Germline V CDR1 and CDR2: SGHAT, FQNNGV. The DNA of the CDR3 is TGTGCCAGCAGCTACACGCGTTACGGAGGGGAGCAGTACTTC. It codes for CASSYTRYGGEQYF.

There are many counts of this clonotype. The J gene is TRBJ2-5, the V gene TRBV6-5, with D maybe TRBD2 (5 bases). The CDR3 consists of 14 residues. Looked up from germline, CDR1 is MNHEY and CDR2 is SVGAGI. Trimming removed 8 bases at V and 1 base at J, with 14 bases between. DNA for the CDR3: TGTGCCAGCGCCCCTCCGGGAATCCAAGAGACCCAGTACTTC. Translating gives CASAPPGIQETQYF.

This clonotype was recorded many times. J is TRBJ2-2 and V is TRBV4-1; TRBD1 matches at 7 bases. The junction had 10 bases not matched to a gene; V was cut back by 0 bases and J by 3 bases. CDR1 and CDR2 from the germline V gene are MGHRA and YSYEKL. The CDR3 consists of 18 residues. The CDR3 DNA sequence: TGCGCCAGCAGCCAAGACCGTTACGGGACAGAGGACACCGGGGAGCTGTTTTTT. Its translation is CASSQDRYGTEDTGELFF.

This clonotype was found once. The chain has TRBV10-3 and TRBJ2-3, with D perhaps TRBD1 or TRBD2 (5 bases each). V was trimmed by 9 bases and J by 3 bases, leaving 16 bases between them. The CDR3 is 14 residues long. The germline V gene encodes CDR1 ENHRY and CDR2 SYGVKD. Here the CDR3 DNA reads TGTGCCATAGGCAGGGACCCAGGTACAGATACGCAGTATTTT. Translating it yields CAIGRDPGTDTQYF.

The table lists this clonotype with a count of one. With a much larger clone just one base away, this may be a read error. This sequence joins TRBV6-1 and TRBJ2-1, with D perhaps matching TRBD2 (5 bases). Germline CDR1 is MNHNS and CDR2 is SASEGT. This CDR3 contains 12 residues. V was pared by 3 bases and J by 10 bases, with 10 bases between. CDR3 nucleotides: TGTGCCAGCAGTGACACTAGGGCAGAGCAGTTCTTC. This gives the protein CASSDTRAEQFF.

This rearrangement joins TRBV6-5 to TRBJ2-7; 7 positions agree with TRBD2. CDR1 and CDR2 from the germline V gene are MNHEY and SVGAGI. The length of the CDR3 is 14 residues. Trimming took 4 bases from V and 3 from J; bases not matched to a gene: 6. The CDR3 spells CASSFTSGIYEQYF. Written as DNA, the CDR3 is TGTGCCAGCAGTTTTACCAGCGGGATCTACGAGCAGTACTTC.

This clonotype was observed many times. J is TRBJ1-6 and V is TRBV12-3 or TRBV12-4, with TRBD1 as a possible D gene (5 bases). CDR3 length: 12 residues. The V and J ends lost 4 bases and 12 bases respectively, with 10 bases between them. In DNA form, the CDR3 reads TGTGCCAGCAGTTCGACCGGGGGACCCCTCCACTTT. It is translated as CASSSTGGPLHF.

This clonotype came up a few times. The V call is TRBV6-2 or TRBV6-3, the J call TRBJ2-7; no firm D call. The V end was cut by 2 bases, the J end by 3 bases, with 14 bases between. The CDR3 sequence is 15 residues long. Per germline, CDR1 MNHEY and CDR2 SVGEGT. CDR3 coding DNA: TGTGCCAGCAGTTACGATGACGTTCTAAACTACGAGCAGTACTTC. Translation: CASSYDDVLNYEQYF.

This clonotype was observed at least ten times. The chain links TRBV14 to TRBJ1-6, with a possible D match to TRBD1 (6 bases). This CDR3 comprises 15 residues. The germline V gene encodes CDR1 SGHDN and CDR2 FVKESK. Trimming left V 0 bases short and J 10 bases short, with 13 bases between. Written as DNA, the CDR3 is TGTGCCAGCAGCCAAGATTCGGGGGGCGGATCACCCCTCCACTTT. Translation gives CASSQDSGGGSPLHF.

The chain links TRBV6-5 to TRBJ2-6; no clear D gene. CDR1 MNHEY and CDR2 SVGAGI come from the germline V gene. V was cut by 4 bases and J by 0 bases, with 13 bases left in between. The CDR3 is 17 residues long. The CDR3 is CASSSSGVDSGANVLTF. In nucleotides, the CDR3 is TGTGCCAGCAGTTCCTCGGGTGTCGACTCTGGGGCCAACGTCCTGACTTTC.

For this clonotype: Germline is not matched at one junction end, which may reflect a read error. This chain links TRBV28 with TRBJ2-7, with D tentatively TRBD2 (7 bases). Germline-derived CDR1 and CDR2 are MDHEN and SYDVKM. CDR3 size: 13 residues. CDR3 loop: CASSRRGAYKQYF. CDR3 nucleotides: TGTGCCAGCAGTCGTCGGGGGGCCTACAAGCAGTACTTC.

On this clonotype itself: A junction boundary mismatches the germline segment, possibly from a read error. The V gene is TRBV7-9, the J gene TRBJ1-4; no reliable D call. The CDR3 length is 15 residues. Germline assignment: CDR1 SEHNR and CDR2 FQNEAQ (reference sequence). The CDR3 reads CASILGMVKDEKLFF. In DNA, the CDR3 is TGTGCCAGCATCTTAGGGATGGTAAAGGACGAAAAACTGTTTTTT.

This chain uses TRBV29-1 with TRBJ2-5; no clear D gene. Germline V gene lookup returns CDR1 SQVTM and CDR2 ANQGSEA. The CDR3 extends over 11 amino acids. CDR3 loop: CIIRYQETQYF. The CDR3 DNA follows: TGCATCATTCGGTACCAAGAGACCCAGTACTTC.

Worth noting for this clonotype: The junction differs from germline at one of its ends, possibly a read error. This chain joins TRBV29-1 and TRBJ2-1; TRBD2 matches at 7 bases. This CDR3 is 14 amino acids long. Germline V gene data show CDR1 as SQVTM and CDR2 as ANQGSEA. The CDR3 DNA reads as TGCGGCGTGCGGACTAGAATTCCCACTGTTGAGCAGTTCTTC. It translates to CGVRTRIPTVEQFF.

This clonotype occurred once. Since no conserved phenylalanine or tryptophan closes the CDR3, a read error is the likely cause. The DNA is omitted, as the CDR3 cannot be located on it reliably, and the CDR3 follows TCRdb's listing. The V gene is TRBV4-3, the J gene TRBJ1-2; the table gives TRBD1 as D, unverified against the DNA. Germline V gene sequence: CDR1 LGHNA, CDR2 YSLEER. A total of 14 residues make up the CDR3, ends included. CDR3 in amino acids: CASSRDRGAYGHTL.

As to this clonotype: Without the conserved terminal phenylalanine or tryptophan, this CDR3 likely stems from a read error. The chain employs TRBV7-9 and TRBJ1-1, with a weak D call TRBD1 (6 bases). The CDR3 is made up of 16 amino acids. V was cut by 6 bases and J by 2 bases, with 19 bases left in between. The germline gives CDR1 SEHNR, CDR2 FQNEAQ (reference sequence). The DNA of the CDR3 is TGTGCCAGCAGGGGAACCGGGACAAGCATCAACACTGAAGCTTTCTTA. It specifies CASRGTGTSINTEAFL.

This chain connects TRBV28 to TRBJ2-2, with TRBD2 matching 12 bases. Looked up from germline, CDR1 is MDHEN and CDR2 is SYDVKM. V lost 2 bases to trimming and J lost 4 bases; unmatched junction nucleotides: 5. The CDR3 length is 17 residues. CDR3 sequence (DNA): TGTGCCAGCAGTTTACGGTCTAGCGGGAGGGCCACCGGGGAGCTGTTTTTT. This sequence encodes CASSLRSSGRATGELFF.

This clonotype has just a few counts. Being one base from a much bigger clone, this may be a read error. The chain uses TRBV12-3 or TRBV12-4 and TRBJ2-1; 7 nucleotides agree with TRBD2. The CDR3 loop spans 14 amino acids. The CDR3 nucleotides are TGTGCCGGCAGTTGGAGGGAGGGTTGGGGTGAGCAGTTCTTC. Amino acid sequence: CAGSWREGWGEQFF.

This clonotype has a single count. Given a much more abundant clone one base away, this may be a read error. The rearrangement uses TRBV6-5 and TRBJ2-1, with 13 positions matching TRBD2. Germline CDR1 reads MNHEY; CDR2 reads SVGAGI. The CDR3 is 15 amino acids. The CDR3 protein is CASRPGLAGSGEQLF. The CDR3 DNA reads as TGTGCCAGCAGACCGGGACTAGCGGGATCGGGTGAGCAGTTATTC.

On this clonotype: A much larger clone sits a single nucleotide away, making a read error possible. V gene TRBV6-6 combines with J gene TRBJ2-7; perhaps D is TRBD1 or TRBD2 (5 bases each). The CDR3 is 14 residues long. Germline V gives CDR1 MNHNY, CDR2 SVGAGI (reference sequence). The CDR3 protein is CASCYGERQSEQYF. CDR3 in DNA: TGTGCCAGCTGTTACGGGGAACGACAGTCCGAGCAGTACTTC.

On this clonotype itself: One end of the junction fails to match germline, which may point to a read error. The gene calls are TRBV11-2 and TRBJ2-4; 8 nucleotides align to TRBD2. The CDR3 spans 16 residues. Looked up from germline, CDR1 is SGHAT and CDR2 is FQNNGV. The CDR3: CPSSLSAGEVKNIRYF. The CDR3 DNA sequence: TGTCCCAGCAGCTTGTCAGCGGGAGAGGTCAAAAACATTCGGTACTTC.

This clonotype was observed a few times. This chain links TRBV5-1 with TRBJ2-7, with D perhaps TRBD1 (6 bases). Trimming took 0 bases from V and 3 from J, leaving 13 bases between them. CDR1 and CDR2 (germline): SGHRS, YFSETQ. This CDR3 contains 15 residues. The CDR3 coding sequence is TGCGCCAGCAGCTTGGGTCACAGGGACCTCTACGAGCAGTACTTC. Translating it yields CASSLGHRDLYEQYF. Based on the CDR3 plus reference TRBV5-1 and TRBJ2-7, the full variable domain is KAGVTQTPRYLIKTRGQQVTLSCSPISGHRSVSWYQQTPGQGLQFLFEYFSETQRNKGNFPGRFSGRQFSNSRSEMNVSTLELGDSALYLCASSLGHRDLYEQYFGPGTRLTVT.

Comments on this clonotype: Possible read error: a much larger clone is one base away. V gene TRBV4-3 combines with J gene TRBJ2-1, with TRBD2 as a possible D gene (5 bases). The CDR3 is made up of 17 amino acids. Germline V gene lookup returns CDR1 LGHNA and CDR2 YSLEER. V lost 0 bases and J 6 bases, leaving 18 bases between the germline ends. CDR3 DNA sequence: TGCGCCAGCAGCCAAGATTGGGGAGCAGAGGGCTGCAATGAGCAGTTCTTC. Residues: CASSQDWGAEGCNEQFF.

With regard to this clonotype: A much larger clone differs by one base, so this may be a read error. The chain carries TRBV12-3 or TRBV12-4 and TRBJ1-4; D ambiguous. Trimming cost V 7 bases and J 8 bases, with 14 bases left between them. CDR3 length: 13 amino acids. The CDR3 spells CASTVGCDEKLFF. CDR3 DNA sequence: TGTGCCAGCACTGTGGGGTGTGACGAAAAACTGTTTTTT.

A note on this clonotype: A read error may explain this, as a much larger clone is one base away. V is TRBV12-3 or TRBV12-4 and J is TRBJ1-6; D unclear. Trimming removed 7 bases at V and 10 bases at J, with 11 bases between. The CDR3 has 12 amino acids. CDR3 coding DNA: TGTGCCAGCAAGTCCATGGGATCACCCCTCCACTTT. It yields the protein CASKSMGSPLHF.

Points on this clonotype: A read error may account for a junction end that differs from germline. The chain is built from TRBV28 and TRBJ1-4; D is undetermined. This CDR3 comprises 16 residues. CDR1 is MDHEN and CDR2 is SYDVKM in the germline V gene. The CDR3, as DNA: TGTGCCAGCAGCCCGAGTTGGGTGCAGTTTAATGAAAAACCGTTTTTT. Amino acid sequence: CASSPSWVQFNEKPFF.